The subject of this entry is one TCR beta chain. The antigen remains unidentified. V lost 0 bases and J 3 bases, leaving 14 bases between the germline ends. Germline CDR1 SGHTA, CDR2 FQGNSA. This CDR3 has 16 residues. Patients sequenced had flow cytometry evidence of CD8+CD57+ cell expansion. Severe acquired aplastic anemia was present in all patients. Investigators profiled TCR beta VDJ and CDR3 from genomic DNA template. MiXCR, applied by TCRdb to the reads, yields one record per CDR3 protein. Altogether about 200,000 distinct CDR3 sequences are present, 55% to 65% being singletons, with the ten largest covering roughly 61%. This record belongs to a study of CD8+CD57+ T cells in acquired aplastic anemia. Turning to the study itself: Sorted CD4+ plus CD8+ cells gave DNA averaging about 3.2 ug. Regarding the study as a whole: Patients and controls had in common around 29 CD8+ CDR3 sequences. With respect to CD8+ Simpson's diversity, patients and controls did not differ significantly.

Specimen: sorted CD4+, CD8+, or CD8+CD57+ T cells (not recorded which) from PBMCs. This receptor was taken from a human donor with aplastic anemia. The V call is TRBV7-2, the J call TRBJ1-1; D uncertain. The CDR3 nucleotides read TGTGCCAGCAGCTTAGCGTCCGAAGGGTACGACACTGAAGCTTTCTTT. Its protein is CASSLASEGYDTEAFF.